Below, 14 T cell receptor beta chains from the same sample are listed, as sequenced in a study of blood T cell repertoires in COVID-19. Here immunoSEQ multiplex PCR was the method, and the copy in TCRdb shows in-frame clones only, minus some. The sample holds a few hundred thousand clones; about 90% are singletons and the top ten take roughly 0.66%. The sequencing input was PBMCs or T cells enriched from blood (not recorded which). These receptors were obtained from a young man who had recovered from COVID-19.

V gene TRBV27 combines with J gene TRBJ1-1, with a weak D call TRBD1 (5 bases). Trimming took off 3 bases at V and 7 bases at J, with 21 bases between the two ends. This CDR3 has 16 residues. CDR1 is MNHEY, CDR2 SMNVEV, per germline (reference sequence). CDR3 sequence (DNA): TGTGCCAGCAGTTTGTCAGCCATCCACCCGACAGTTGAAGCTTTCTTT. This gives the protein CASSLSAIHPTVEAFF.

The CDR3 DNA reads as TGTGCCACCAGTGATCGACAGGGGCGAAGATCCCCTGGTTCCAGGGCTGAAAAACTGTTTTTT. Translation gives CATSDRQGRRSPGSRAEKLFF. The chain couples TRBV24-1 to TRBJ1-4; 8 bases agree with TRBD1. V was pared by 3 bases and J by 7 bases, with 24 bases of the junction left unmatched. Germline V gives CDR1 KGHDR, CDR2 SFDVKD. This CDR3 is 21 amino acids long.

This chain joins TRBV9 and TRBJ2-5; 8 bases are a match to TRBD2. From germline, CDR1 is SGDLS and CDR2 YYNGEE. V shed 0 bases and J 4 bases; nucleotides not matched to a gene: 5. The CDR3 spans 15 residues. CDR3 sequence reads: CASSVAGGGPETQYF. In DNA, the CDR3 is TGTGCCAGCAGCGTAGCGGGAGGGGGTCCAGAGACCCAGTACTTC.

This clone has a handful of counts. V gene TRBV2 combines with J gene TRBJ2-7, with 11 bases aligning to TRBD2. The CDR3 has 15 amino acids. From germline, CDR1 is SNHLY and CDR2 FYNNEI. Trimming took 6 bases from V and 7 from J; bases not matched to a gene: 11. The CDR3 here is CASRIAGGTAWEQYF. The CDR3 coding sequence is TGTGCCAGCAGGATAGCGGGAGGGACCGCTTGGGAGCAGTACTTC.

This chain joins TRBV18 and TRBJ2-5, with 8 nucleotides matching TRBD1. The CDR3 is 15 residues long. The V and J ends lost 5 bases and 5 bases, in that order; junction bases with no gene match: 10. Germline values: CDR1 KGHSH, CDR2 LQKENI. CDR3 sequence (DNA): TGTGCCAGCTCAGCTTCAGGGGGCTCAGGCGAGACCCAGTACTTC. As protein: CASSASGGSGETQYF. Drawing the rest from reference TRBV18 and TRBJ2-5, the complete variable domain is NAGVMQNPRHLVRRRGQEARLRCSPMKGHSHVYWYRQLPEEGLKFMVYLQKENIIDESGMPKERFSAEFPKEGPSILRIQQVVRGDSAAYFCASSASGGSGETQYFGPGTRLLVL.

The chain employs TRBV7-9 and TRBJ2-1; D possibly corresponds to TRBD1 (5 bases). V was clipped by 4 bases and J by 7 bases, with 11 bases between them. Per germline, CDR1 SEHNR and CDR2 FQNEAQ (reference sequence). The CDR3 runs to 13 residues. The CDR3 region has the DNA TGTGCCAGCAGCTCTAAGGGGCCGAATGAGCAGTTCTTC. As protein: CASSSKGPNEQFF.

This chain uses TRBV19 with TRBJ2-1; 9 nucleotides agree with TRBD1. The CDR3 spans 16 residues. Trimming took 3 bases from V and 4 from J; bases not matched to a gene: 7. In germline, CDR1 is LNHDA, CDR2 SQIVND (reference sequence). CDR3 bases: TGTGCCAGTAGTATTGGGACAGGGAAGCTATACAATGAGCAGTTCTTC. Translation gives CASSIGTGKLYNEQFF.

This clone was seen only once. V gene TRBV28 combines with J gene TRBJ2-7; 7 bases fit TRBD2. Germline values: CDR1 MDHEN, CDR2 SYDVKM. Trimming at V came to 4 bases and at J to 7 bases, leaving 13 bases not matched to a gene. CDR3 length equals 15 residues. CDR3 residues: CASSSKRDYVLEQYF. In DNA, the CDR3 is TGTGCCAGCAGTTCAAAGCGGGACTACGTCTTAGAGCAGTACTTC.

This chain joins TRBV3-1 (or the pseudogene TRBV3-2) and TRBJ2-1, with 7 bases fitting TRBD1. Germline CDR1 is LGHDT and CDR2 is YNNKEL (reference sequence). The CDR3 has 15 amino acids. J lost 8 bases, V lost 5 bases, and 12 bases had no gene match. CDR3 loop: CASSNRVQGKDEQFF. In DNA, the CDR3 is TGTGCCAGCAGCAACCGGGTACAGGGGAAGGATGAGCAGTTCTTC.

The rearrangement links TRBV2 to TRBJ1-5, with TRBD1 as a possible D gene (6 bases). CDR3 size: 16 residues. The germline V gene encodes CDR1 SNHLY and CDR2 FYNNEI. Trimming removed 4 bases at V and 5 bases at J, with 18 bases between. The CDR3 region has the DNA TGTGCCAGCAGTGCTTCCACACGGCAGGGGCATCAGCCCCAGCATTTT. Translated: CASSASTRQGHQPQHF.

The genes are TRBV3-1 (or the pseudogene TRBV3-2) and TRBJ2-2; D unclear. Germline assignment: CDR1 LGHDT and CDR2 YNNKEL (reference sequence). The ends were cut back, 0 bases at V and 8 bases at J, with 7 bases in the middle. This CDR3 has 13 amino acids. The chain's CDR3 is CASSQEPVGELFF. CDR3 coding DNA: TGTGCCAGCAGCCAAGAGCCGGTGGGGGAGCTGTTTTTT.

The V and J genes are TRBV27 and TRBJ1-6; D gene unclear. This CDR3 is 15 amino acids long. The germline V gene encodes CDR1 MNHEY and CDR2 SMNVEV (reference sequence). Trimming shortened V by 2 bases and J by 3 bases, and 8 bases separated the two germline ends. The DNA of the CDR3 is TGTGCCAGCAGTTTAGTCAGGATCTATAATTCACCCCTCCACTTT. Protein product: CASSLVRIYNSPLHF.

DNA of the CDR3: TGTGCCAGCAGCTTCCCGGCGGGAGCCTACAATGAGCAGTTCTTC. This translates into CASSFPAGAYNEQFF. This rearrangement joins TRBV11-1 to TRBJ2-1; 7 nucleotides align to TRBD2. Trimming at V came to 3 bases and at J to 2 bases, leaving 4 bases not matched to a gene. Germline CDR1 is SGHAT and CDR2 is FQDESV (reference sequence). CDR3 size: 15 residues.

The chain uses TRBV7-9 and TRBJ2-7; D is uncertain. Looked up from germline, CDR1 is SEHNR and CDR2 is FQNEAQ (reference sequence). This CDR3 has 13 residues. Trimming cost V 5 bases and J 5 bases, with 13 bases left between them. The CDR3 region is CASSPPSQDEQYF. The CDR3 DNA follows: TGTGCCAGCAGCCCCCCCAGTCAGGACGAGCAGTACTTC.